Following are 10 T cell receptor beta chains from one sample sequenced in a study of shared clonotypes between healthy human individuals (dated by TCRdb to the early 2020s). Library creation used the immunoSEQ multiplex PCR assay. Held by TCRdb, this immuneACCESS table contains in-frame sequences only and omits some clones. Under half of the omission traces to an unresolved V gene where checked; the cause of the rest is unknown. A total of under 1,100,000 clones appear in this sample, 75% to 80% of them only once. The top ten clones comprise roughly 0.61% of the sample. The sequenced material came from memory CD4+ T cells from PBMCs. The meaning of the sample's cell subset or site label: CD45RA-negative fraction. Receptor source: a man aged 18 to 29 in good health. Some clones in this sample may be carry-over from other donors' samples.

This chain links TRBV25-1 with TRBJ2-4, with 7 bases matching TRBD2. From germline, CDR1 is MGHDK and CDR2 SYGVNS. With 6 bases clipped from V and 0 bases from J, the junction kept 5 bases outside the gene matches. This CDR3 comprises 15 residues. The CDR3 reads CASSKAGPAKNIQYF. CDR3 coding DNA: TGTGCCAGCAGCAAAGCGGGGCCAGCCAAAAACATTCAGTACTTC.

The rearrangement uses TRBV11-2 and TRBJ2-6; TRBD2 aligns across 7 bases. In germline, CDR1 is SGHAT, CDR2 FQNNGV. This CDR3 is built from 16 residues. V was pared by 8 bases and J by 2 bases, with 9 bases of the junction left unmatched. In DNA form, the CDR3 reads TGTGCCAGCGCTAGATCGGGGGGTACTGGGGCCAACGTCCTGACTTTC. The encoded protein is CASARSGGTGANVLTF.

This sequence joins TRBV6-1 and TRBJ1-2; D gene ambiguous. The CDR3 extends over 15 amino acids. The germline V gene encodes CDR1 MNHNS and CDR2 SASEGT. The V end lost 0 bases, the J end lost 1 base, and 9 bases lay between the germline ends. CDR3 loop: CASSEALRGNYGYTF. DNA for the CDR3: TGTGCCAGCAGTGAAGCGCTTCGGGGTAACTATGGCTACACCTTC.

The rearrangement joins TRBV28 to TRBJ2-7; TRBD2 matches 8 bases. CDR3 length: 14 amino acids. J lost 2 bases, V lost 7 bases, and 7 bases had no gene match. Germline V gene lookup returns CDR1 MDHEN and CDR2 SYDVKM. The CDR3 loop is CASTSLAATYEQYF. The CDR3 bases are TGTGCCAGCACCTCACTAGCGGCAACCTACGAGCAGTACTTC. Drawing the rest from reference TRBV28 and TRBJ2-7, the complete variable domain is DVKVTQSSRYLVKRTGEKVFLECVQDMDHENMFWYRQDPGLGLRLIYFSYDVKMKEKGDIPEGYSVSREKKERFSLILESASTNQTSMYLCASTSLAATYEQYFGPGTRLTVT.

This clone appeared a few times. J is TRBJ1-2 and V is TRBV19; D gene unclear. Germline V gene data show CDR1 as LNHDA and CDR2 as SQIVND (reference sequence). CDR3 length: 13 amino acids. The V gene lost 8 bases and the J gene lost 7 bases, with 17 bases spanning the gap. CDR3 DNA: TGTGCCAGTCGGGGAAGGGAAGGACGTGGCTACACCTTC. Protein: CASRGREGRGYTF.

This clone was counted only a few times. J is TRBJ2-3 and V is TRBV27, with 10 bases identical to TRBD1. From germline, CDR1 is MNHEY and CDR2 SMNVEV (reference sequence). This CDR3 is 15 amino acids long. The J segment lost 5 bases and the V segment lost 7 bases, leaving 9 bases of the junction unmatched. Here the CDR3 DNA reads TGTGCCAGCATCAAACTGGGACAGGGGAAAGATACGCAGTATTTT. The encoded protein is CASIKLGQGKDTQYF.

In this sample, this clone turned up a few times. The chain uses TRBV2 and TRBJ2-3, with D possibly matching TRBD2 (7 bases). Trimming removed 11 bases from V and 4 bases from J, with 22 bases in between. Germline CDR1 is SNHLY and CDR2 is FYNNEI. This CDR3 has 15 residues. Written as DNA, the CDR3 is TGTGCCTCAAGGGGGGAGGGGACCTCGCCAGATACGCAGTATTTT. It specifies CASRGEGTSPDTQYF. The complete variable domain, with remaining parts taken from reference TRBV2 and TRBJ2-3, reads EPEVTQTPSHQVTQMGQEVILRCVPISNHLYFYWYRQILGQKVEFLVSFYNNEISEKSEIFDDQFSVERPDGSNFTLKIRSTKLEDSAMYFCASRGEGTSPDTQYFGPGTRLTVL.

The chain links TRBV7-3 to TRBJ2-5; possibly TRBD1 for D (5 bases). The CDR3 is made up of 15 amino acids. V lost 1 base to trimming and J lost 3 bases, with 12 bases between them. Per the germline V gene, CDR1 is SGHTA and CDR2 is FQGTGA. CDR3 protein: CASSLMGSREETQYF. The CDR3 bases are TGTGCCAGCAGCTTAATGGGTTCCAGGGAAGAGACCCAGTACTTC.

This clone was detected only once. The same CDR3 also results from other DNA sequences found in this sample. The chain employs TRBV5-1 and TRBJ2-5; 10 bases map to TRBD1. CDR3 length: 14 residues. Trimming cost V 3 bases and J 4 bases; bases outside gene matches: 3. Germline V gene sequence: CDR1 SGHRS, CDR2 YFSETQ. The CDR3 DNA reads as TGCGCCAGCAGCTCCCGGACAGGGGGAGAGACCCAGTACTTC. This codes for CASSSRTGGETQYF.

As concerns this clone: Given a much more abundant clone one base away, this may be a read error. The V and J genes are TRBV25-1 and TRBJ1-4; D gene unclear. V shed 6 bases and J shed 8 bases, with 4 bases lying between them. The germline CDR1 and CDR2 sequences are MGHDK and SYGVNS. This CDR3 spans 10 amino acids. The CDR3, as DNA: TGTGCCAGCAGGGGAGAAAAACTGTTTTTT. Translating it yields CASRGEKLFF. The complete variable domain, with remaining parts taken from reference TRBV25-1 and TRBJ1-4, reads EADIYQTPRYLVIGTGKKITLECSQTMGHDKMYWYQQDPGMELHLIHYSYGVNSTEKGDLSSESTVSRIRTEHFPLTLESARPSHTSQYLCASRGEKLFFGSGTQLSVL.